This section outlines one T cell receptor beta chain sequence together with its context. Its antigen is still unknown. Germline V gives CDR1 MNHEY, CDR2 SMNVEV (reference sequence). Trimming removed 6 bases from V and 0 bases from J, with 15 bases in between. The CDR3 consists of 16 residues. This entry belongs to a study of OX40 agonist ivuxolimab in advanced cancers. Study-wide background: Dose-escalation subjects each had hepatocellular carcinoma, melanoma, renal cell or head and neck cancer.

Study-level findings and limits: Circulating CD4+ and CD8+ T cells showed clonal expansion by week 6 at 0.1 to 3.0 mg/kg. CD8+ T cells were the subset that, on average, had more expanded clones than CD4+.

Measured with immunoSEQ multiplex PCR; TCRdb has only the in-frame clones, and not every one. Counted here are about 81,000 clones, roughly 91% occurring once; the ten biggest clones make up roughly 0.44%. The specimen comprised CD4+ or CD8+ T cells sorted from blood, sampled in a trial of the OX40 agonist ivuxolimab. The gene calls are TRBV27 and TRBJ1-5, with a possible D match to TRBD1 (6 bases). The receptor was isolated from an adult with an advanced solid tumor such as melanoma, head and neck, liver or kidney cancer. In nucleotides, the CDR3 is TGTGCCAGCAGATTACAGGGAACCTATAGCAATCAGCCCCAGCATTTT. It translates to CASRLQGTYSNQPQHF.